This entry describes one T cell receptor (beta chain). Its specificity is not known. This record comes from a study of cytomegalovirus exposure and HLA in healthy donors. Overall study: Most donors, 80% to 90% of over 350 genotyped, fell in the Caucasian-associated ancestry cluster.

Study results and limitations: Analysis performed later found more than 15,000 TCR beta sequences associated with HLA alleles at 0.05 false discovery rate.

Both 60 Vbeta primers and 13 Jbeta primers went into the PCR. Clones were sequenced by immunoSEQ multiplex PCR, and TCRdb holds only the in-frame ones, with some missing. In the table there are around 180,000 clones, 85% of which are singletons. CDR1 is WNHNN, CDR2 SYGVQD, per germline (reference sequence). Trimming shortened V by 0 bases and J by 5 bases, and 14 bases separated the two germline ends. This CDR3 region has 16 residues. J is TRBJ2-1 and V is TRBV10-1, with D unresolved. The TCR sequence derives from a boy aged 2-15 years in good health and CMV-seronegative. Input material: PBMCs. CDR3 loop: CASSESYETLNNEQFF. Here the CDR3 DNA reads TGCGCCAGCAGTGAGTCATATGAGACTTTAAACAATGAGCAGTTCTTC.